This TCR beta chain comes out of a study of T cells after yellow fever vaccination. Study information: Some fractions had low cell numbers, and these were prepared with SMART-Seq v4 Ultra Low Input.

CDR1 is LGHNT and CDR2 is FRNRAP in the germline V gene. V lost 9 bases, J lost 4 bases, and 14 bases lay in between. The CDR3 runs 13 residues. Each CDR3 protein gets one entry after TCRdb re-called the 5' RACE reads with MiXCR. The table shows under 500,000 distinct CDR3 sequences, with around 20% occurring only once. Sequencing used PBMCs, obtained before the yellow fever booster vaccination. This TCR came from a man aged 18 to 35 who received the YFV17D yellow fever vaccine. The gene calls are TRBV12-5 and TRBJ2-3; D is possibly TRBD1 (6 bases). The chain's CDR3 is CASLEGGADTQYF. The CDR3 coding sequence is TGTGCTAGCCTCGAAGGGGGAGCAGATACGCAGTATTTT.